The source of this T cell receptor beta chain is a study of control samples from healthy donors and cancer patients. Looked up from germline, CDR1 is SGHAT and CDR2 is FQNNGV. The CDR3 extends over 13 amino acids. Trimming took off 5 bases at V and 6 bases at J, with 10 bases between the two ends. The repertoire was sequenced with immunoSEQ multiplex PCR; TCRdb's copy has only in-frame clones and lacks some. The table has over 150,000 clones, around 96% seen once; the top ten hold over 0.9%. This clonotype was obtained from a woman in her 30s in good health. The chain has TRBV11-2 and TRBJ2-2; D is undetermined. The sample comprised blood. CDR3 nucleotides: TGTGCCAGCAGCCCGGCTTCTTCCGGGGAGCTGTTTTTT. Amino acids: CASSPASSGELFF.